These T cell receptor beta chains were read from a single sample in a study of blood T cell repertoires in COVID-19. Profiled with immunoSEQ multiplex PCR; TCRdb holds only in-frame clones, not every one. The table shows a few hundred thousand clones, with about 90% occurring only once. Sequenced sample: peripheral blood. These receptors were collected from a woman in her fifties or sixties with COVID-19, enrolled during active disease. The CDR3 runs from the conserved cysteine through the conserved F or W. D genes are given only for firm matches. A clone size is listed for some rows: how often the clone was seen (once, few, many), or a class if it is expanded.

v_gene	abundance	j_gene	d_gene	len	CDR3aa	CDR3nt
TRBV7-8	-	TRBJ2-1	TRBD2	16	CASSLAFSGLNNEQFF	TGTGCCAGCAGCTTAGCGTTCTCGGGACTAAACAATGAGCAGTTCTTC
TRBV3-1/TRBV3-2	few	TRBJ2-1	TRBD2	15	CASSQGLAVRNEQFF	TGTGCCAGCAGCCAAGGGCTAGCGGTAAGGAATGAGCAGTTCTTC
TRBV12-3/TRBV12-4	-	TRBJ1-2	-	13	CASSLQGIGGYTF	TGTGCCAGCAGTCTCCAGGGGATTGGTGGCTACACCTTC
TRBV4-1	-	TRBJ1-5	-	14	CASSQGEGEEPQHF	TGCGCCAGCAGCCAAGGCGAGGGGGAAGAGCCCCAGCATTTT
TRBV11-2	-	TRBJ2-2	TRBD2	16	CASSKVGGMNTGELFF	TGTGCCAGCAGCAAAGTCGGGGGGATGAACACCGGGGAGCTGTTTTTT
TRBV24-1	-	TRBJ1-2	-	12	CATLEDPQGYTF	TGTGCCACCCTGGAGGACCCCCAAGGCTACACCTTC
TRBV5-1	few	TRBJ1-2	-	13	CASSWEGSDGYTF	TGCGCCAGCAGCTGGGAGGGGTCCGATGGCTACACCTTC
TRBV11-2	-	TRBJ1-1	TRBD1	15	CASSSSTGGYLEAFF	TGTGCCAGCAGCTCCTCCACAGGGGGCTATCTAGAAGCTTTCTTT
TRBV6-6	-	TRBJ1-5	TRBD1	16	CASRNEGQPSNQPQHF	TGTGCCAGCAGGAACGAGGGACAGCCTAGCAATCAGCCCCAGCATTTT
TRBV7-9	-	TRBJ1-6	TRBD1	16	CASSKTGGSYNSPLHF	TGTGCCAGCAGCAAAACAGGGGGCTCCTATAATTCACCCCTCCACTTT
TRBV4-3	many	TRBJ1-6	-	16	CASSPSAGIGNSPLHF	TGCGCCAGCAGCCCATCTGCCGGGATCGGTAATTCACCCCTCCACTTT
TRBV5-4	-	TRBJ2-7	TRBD1	14	CASSSRTGIDEQYF	TGTGCCAGCAGCTCCAGGACAGGGATAGACGAGCAGTACTTC
TRBV3-1/TRBV3-2	once	TRBJ2-2	-	15	CASSMVGDNTGELFF	TGTGCCAGCAGTATGGTAGGGGATAACACCGGGGAGCTGTTTTTT
TRBV7-9	-	TRBJ2-1	TRBD2	16	CASSFSGTSGNNEQFF	TGTGCCAGCAGCTTCTCCGGGACTAGCGGTAACAATGAGCAGTTCTTC
TRBV7-7	-	TRBJ2-5	-	13	CASSDSPGETQYF	TGTGCTAGCAGCGATAGTCCCGGGGAGACCCAGTACTTC
TRBV19	-	TRBJ2-5	TRBD2	17	CATQIGVREGLVGTQYF	TGTGCCACCCAAATTGGGGTGCGGGAGGGCCTCGTGGGGACCCAGTACTTC
TRBV24-1	-	TRBJ2-1	TRBD2	20	CATSDPQGDSRGLAEHKQFF	TGTGCCACCAGTGACCCCCAGGGGGACAGCCGGGGACTAGCGGAACACAAGCAGTTCTTC
TRBV27	-	TRBJ2-1	TRBD2	15	CASSDGGRASNEQFF	TGTGCCAGCAGCGATGGCGGGAGGGCCAGTAATGAGCAGTTCTTC
TRBV5-1	-	TRBJ2-5	-	13	CASSPILPETQYF	TGCGCCAGCAGCCCGATACTCCCGGAGACCCAGTACTTC
TRBV27	-	TRBJ2-6	-	17	CASSKWDTRSGANVLTF	TGTGCCAGCAGTAAATGGGACACTCGCTCTGGGGCCAACGTCCTGACTTTC
TRBV7-9	-	TRBJ2-7	TRBD1	14	CASSLGTGGREQYF	TGTGCCAGCAGCTTAGGGACAGGGGGCCGTGAGCAGTACTTC
TRBV27	-	TRBJ2-7	-	13	CASSLQISYEQYF	TGTGCCAGCAGTCTACAGATCTCCTACGAGCAGTACTTC
TRBV18	-	TRBJ2-7	-	14	CASSPTAGPYEQYF	TGTGCCAGCTCACCCACAGCGGGCCCCTACGAGCAGTACTTC
TRBV5-1	-	TRBJ2-1	TRBD1	16	CASSPLGQVSYNEQFF	TGCGCCAGCAGCCCGCTGGGACAGGTGTCCTACAATGAGCAGTTCTTC
TRBV3-1/TRBV3-2	-	TRBJ1-5	TRBD1	14	CASSLGTGLQPQHF	TGTGCCAGCAGCCTTGGGACAGGGTTGCAGCCCCAGCATTTT
TRBV28	-	TRBJ1-1	TRBD1	14	CASSLQGPNTEAFF	TGTGCCAGCAGCCTACAGGGGCCGAACACTGAAGCTTTCTTT
TRBV27	-	TRBJ1-2	TRBD1	15	CASSLSLQGAHGYTF	TGTGCCAGCAGTTTATCCCTCCAGGGGGCGCATGGCTACACCTTC
TRBV5-1	-	TRBJ2-7	TRBD2	15	CASSLGLAGPYEQYF	TGCGCCAGCAGCTTGGGGCTAGCGGGACCCTACGAGCAGTACTTC
TRBV27	few	TRBJ1-5	-	13	CASSSGPPQPQHF	TGTGCCAGCAGTTCAGGTCCCCCTCAGCCCCAGCATTTT
TRBV19	-	TRBJ2-1	-	15	CASSISSPGYNEQFF	TGTGCCAGTAGTATATCGTCCCCCGGCTACAATGAGCAGTTCTTC
TRBV7-2	-	TRBJ2-1	TRBD2	17	CASSPKVSSGSANEQFF	TGTGCCAGCAGCCCCAAGGTCTCAAGCGGGAGTGCTAATGAGCAGTTCTTC
TRBV11-3	-	TRBJ1-2	-	12	CASSLGRNRYTF	TGTGCCAGCAGCTTAGGCAGGAACCGCTACACCTTC
TRBV6-5	-	TRBJ1-1	TRBD1	13	CASRGQGRTEAFF	TGTGCCAGCAGAGGACAGGGACGAACTGAAGCTTTCTTT
TRBV4-3	few	TRBJ1-2	TRBD1	14	CASSRQGASHGYTF	TGCGCCAGCAGCCGCCAGGGGGCCAGCCATGGCTACACCTTC
TRBV7-9	-	TRBJ2-2	-	13	CASSLVVSGELFF	TGTGCCAGCAGCTTAGTAGTGTCCGGGGAGCTGTTTTTT
TRBV3-1/TRBV3-2	-	TRBJ2-6	-	15	CASSQGSPGANVLTF	TGTGCCAGCAGCCAAGGTAGTCCTGGGGCCAACGTCCTGACTTTC
TRBV27	-	TRBJ2-3	-	14	CASSLGRSTDTQYF	TGTGCCAGCAGTTTAGGGCGATCCACAGATACGCAGTATTTT
TRBV18	-	TRBJ1-6	TRBD1	15	CASSRTDREHSPLHF	TGTGCCAGCTCACGAACGGACAGGGAACATTCACCCCTCCACTTT
TRBV9	-	TRBJ2-7	TRBD2	16	CASRPSLAGVPYEQYF	TGTGCCAGCAGGCCATCACTAGCGGGTGTTCCCTACGAGCAGTACTTC
TRBV29-1	once	TRBJ1-1	-	14	CSVERYSVNTEAFF	TGCAGCGTTGAGAGGTATTCAGTGAACACTGAAGCTTTCTTT
TRBV29-1	-	TRBJ2-4	-	18	CSVDRSGRQGAFKNIQYF	TGCAGCGTTGATCGTTCCGGGAGGCAGGGGGCGTTCAAAAACATTCAGTACTTC
TRBV15	-	TRBJ1-2	TRBD1	14	CATSMDRGSRGYTF	TGTGCCACCAGCATGGACAGGGGGTCGCGAGGCTACACCTTC
TRBV6-2/TRBV6-3	-	TRBJ1-2	TRBD1	15	CASSSAGTGESGYTF	TGTGCCAGCAGTTCCGCGGGGACAGGGGAAAGTGGCTACACCTTC
TRBV27	-	TRBJ2-1	TRBD2	14	CASSRLDGTSKGFF	TGTGCCAGCAGCCGCCTAGACGGGACTAGCAAGGGGTTCTTC